The clone carrying this T cell receptor (beta chain) was counted a few times. These data belong to a study of response to subunit inactivated influenza vaccine. Per germline, CDR1 SEHNR and CDR2 FQNEAQ (reference sequence). V dropped 5 bases and J dropped 0 bases, with 14 bases sitting between them. The CDR3 is 16 residues long. Using its own MiXCR run on the RT-PCR reads, TCRdb lists one record per CDR3 protein. The table lists a few hundred thousand distinct CDR3 sequences, approximately 11% of them singletons. The same sample was also used in a study of T cells expressing NK-cell markers. Per that study: 5'RACE template switching with UMIs generated TCR beta cDNA. Only alpha-beta TCR T cells were sorted in several experiments, using an anti-gamma-delta TCR antibody. Each of roughly 6 donors carried dominant NKG2C+ clonotypes accounting for about 1.0-7.5% of CD8+ T cells. These clonotypes additionally ranked first within the CD3+CD56-NKG2C+ fraction of a few donors.

The chain carries TRBV7-9 and TRBJ1-5; tentatively, D is TRBD1 (5 bases). The input for sequencing was PBMCs from blood, taken on the day of vaccination. The TCR comes from a man aged 50-60 years who received an inactivated influenza vaccine. As DNA, the CDR3 is TGTGCCAGCAGCCCCGACAGATTCAATAGCAATCAGCCCCAGCATTTT. This encodes CASSPDRFNSNQPQHF.